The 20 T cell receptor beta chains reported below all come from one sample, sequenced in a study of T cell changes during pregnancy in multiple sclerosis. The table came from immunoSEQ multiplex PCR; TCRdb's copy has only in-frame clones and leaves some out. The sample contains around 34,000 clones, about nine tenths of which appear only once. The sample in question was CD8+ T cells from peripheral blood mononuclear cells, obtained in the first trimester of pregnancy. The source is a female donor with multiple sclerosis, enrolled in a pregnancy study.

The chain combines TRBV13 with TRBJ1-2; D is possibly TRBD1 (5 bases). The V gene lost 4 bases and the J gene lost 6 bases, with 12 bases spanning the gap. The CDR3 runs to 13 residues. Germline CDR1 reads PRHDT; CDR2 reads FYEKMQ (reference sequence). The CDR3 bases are TGTGCCAGCAGCTCTTGGGGCGCCCATGGCTACACCTTC. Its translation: CASSSWGAHGYTF.

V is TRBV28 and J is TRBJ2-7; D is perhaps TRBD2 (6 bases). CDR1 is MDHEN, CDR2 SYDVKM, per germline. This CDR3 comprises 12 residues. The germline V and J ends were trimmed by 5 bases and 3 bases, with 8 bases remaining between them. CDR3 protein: CASSREVYEQYF. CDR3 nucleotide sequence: TGTGCCAGCAGTAGGGAGGTCTACGAGCAGTACTTC.

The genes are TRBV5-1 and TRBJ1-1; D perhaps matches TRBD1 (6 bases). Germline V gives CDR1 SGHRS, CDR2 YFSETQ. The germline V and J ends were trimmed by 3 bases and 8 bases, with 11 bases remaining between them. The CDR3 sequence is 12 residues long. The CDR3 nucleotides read TGCGCCAGCAGCTCCCTAGGACAGGAAGCTTTCTTT. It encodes CASSSLGQEAFF.

The CDR3 sequence: CAAGGGGSDEQFF. The CDR3 DNA sequence: TGTGCTGCCGGGGGGGGAGGCAGTGATGAGCAGTTCTTC. J is TRBJ2-1 and V is TRBV27; 8 nucleotides align to TRBD2. This CDR3 has 13 amino acids. CDR1 is MNHEY, CDR2 SMNVEV, per germline (reference sequence).

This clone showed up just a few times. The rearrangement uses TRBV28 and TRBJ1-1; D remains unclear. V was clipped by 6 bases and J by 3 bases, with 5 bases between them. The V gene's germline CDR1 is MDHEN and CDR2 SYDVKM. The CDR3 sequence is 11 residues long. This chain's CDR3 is CASRSYTEAFF. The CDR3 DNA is TGTGCCAGCAGGTCCTACACTGAAGCTTTCTTT.

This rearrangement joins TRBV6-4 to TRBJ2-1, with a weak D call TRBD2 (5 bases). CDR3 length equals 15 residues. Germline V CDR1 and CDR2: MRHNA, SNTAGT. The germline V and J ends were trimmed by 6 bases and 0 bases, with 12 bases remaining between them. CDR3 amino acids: CASSKRHDSYNEQFF. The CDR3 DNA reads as TGTGCCAGCAGCAAGCGGCACGACTCCTACAATGAGCAGTTCTTC.

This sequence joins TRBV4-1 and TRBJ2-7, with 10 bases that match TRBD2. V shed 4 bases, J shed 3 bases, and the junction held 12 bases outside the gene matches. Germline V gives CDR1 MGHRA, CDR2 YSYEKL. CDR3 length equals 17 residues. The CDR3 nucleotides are TGCGCCAGCAGCCCACGTGGTTCCGTAGCGGGAGGCTACGAGCAGTACTTC. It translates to CASSPRGSVAGGYEQYF.

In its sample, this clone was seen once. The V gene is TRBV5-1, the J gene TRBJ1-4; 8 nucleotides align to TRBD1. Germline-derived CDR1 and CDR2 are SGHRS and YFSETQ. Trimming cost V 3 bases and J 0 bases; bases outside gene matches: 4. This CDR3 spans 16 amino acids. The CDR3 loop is CASSWDRSATNEKLFF. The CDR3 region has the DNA TGCGCCAGCAGCTGGGACAGGAGTGCAACTAATGAAAAACTGTTTTTT.

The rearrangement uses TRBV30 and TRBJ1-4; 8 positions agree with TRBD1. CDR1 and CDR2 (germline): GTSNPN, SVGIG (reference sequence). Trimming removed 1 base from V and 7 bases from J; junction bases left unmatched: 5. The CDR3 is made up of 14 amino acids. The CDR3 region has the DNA TGTGCCTGGAGTGCCTGGACAGGGAGTGAAAAACTGTTTTTT. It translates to CAWSAWTGSEKLFF. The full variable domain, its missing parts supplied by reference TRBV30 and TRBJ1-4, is SQTIHQWPATLVQPVGSPLSLECTVEGTSNPNLYWYRQAAGRGLQLLFYSVGIGQISSEVPQNLSASRPQDRQFILSSKKLLLSDSGFYLCAWSAWTGSEKLFFGSGTQLSVL.

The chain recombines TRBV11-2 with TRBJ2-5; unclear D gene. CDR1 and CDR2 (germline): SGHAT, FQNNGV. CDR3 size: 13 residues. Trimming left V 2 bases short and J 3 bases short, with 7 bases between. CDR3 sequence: CASSLNREETQYF. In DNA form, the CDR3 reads TGTGCCAGCAGCTTAAATAGAGAAGAGACCCAGTACTTC.

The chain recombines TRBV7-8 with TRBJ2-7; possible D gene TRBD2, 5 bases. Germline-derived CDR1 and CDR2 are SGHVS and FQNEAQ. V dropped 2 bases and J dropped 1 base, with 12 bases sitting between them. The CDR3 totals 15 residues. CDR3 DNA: TGTGCCAGCAGCTTATATGGAACGGGGTCCTACGAGCAGTACTTC. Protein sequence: CASSLYGTGSYEQYF. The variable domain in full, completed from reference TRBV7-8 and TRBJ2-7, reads GAGVSQSPRYKVAKRGQDVALRCDPISGHVSLFWYQQALGQGPEFLTYFQNEAQLDKSGLPSDRFFAERPEGSVSTLKIQRTQQEDSAVYLCASSLYGTGSYEQYFGPGTRLTVT.

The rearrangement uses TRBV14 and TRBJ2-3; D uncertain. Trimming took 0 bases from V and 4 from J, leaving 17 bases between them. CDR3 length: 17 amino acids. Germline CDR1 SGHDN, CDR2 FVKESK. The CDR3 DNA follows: TGTGCCAGCAGCCAAGATCGGGTTAACATGGGTCCAGATACGCAGTATTTT. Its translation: CASSQDRVNMGPDTQYF. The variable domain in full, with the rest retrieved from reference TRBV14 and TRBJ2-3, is EAGVTQFPSHSVIEKGQTVTLRCDPISGHDNLYWYRRVMGKEIKFLLHFVKESKQDESGMPNNRFLAERTGGTYSTLKVQPAELEDSGVYFCASSQDRVNMGPDTQYFGPGTRLTVL.

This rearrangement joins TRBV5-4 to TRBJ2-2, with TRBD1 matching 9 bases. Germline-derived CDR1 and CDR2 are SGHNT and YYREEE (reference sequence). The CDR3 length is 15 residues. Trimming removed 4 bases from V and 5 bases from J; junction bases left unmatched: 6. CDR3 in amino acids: CASSRPGQGTGELFF. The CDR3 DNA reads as TGTGCCAGCAGCAGACCGGGACAGGGAACCGGGGAGCTGTTTTTT.

DNA for the CDR3: TGTGCCAGCAGTCTGCGGGTACTATACGGGGAGCTGTTTTTT. The encoded protein is CASSLRVLYGELFF. The rearrangement joins TRBV27 to TRBJ2-2, with D perhaps TRBD2 (5 bases). The V and J ends lost 5 bases and 7 bases respectively, with 14 bases between them. The germline V gene has CDR1 MNHEY and CDR2 SMNVEV (reference sequence). CDR3 length: 14 amino acids.

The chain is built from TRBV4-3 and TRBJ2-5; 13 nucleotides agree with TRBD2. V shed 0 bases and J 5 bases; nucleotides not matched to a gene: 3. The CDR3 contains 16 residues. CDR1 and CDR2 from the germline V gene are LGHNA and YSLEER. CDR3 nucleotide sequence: TGCGCCAGCAGCCAAGATATACTAGCGGGAGGGGAGACCCAGTACTTC. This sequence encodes CASSQDILAGGETQYF.

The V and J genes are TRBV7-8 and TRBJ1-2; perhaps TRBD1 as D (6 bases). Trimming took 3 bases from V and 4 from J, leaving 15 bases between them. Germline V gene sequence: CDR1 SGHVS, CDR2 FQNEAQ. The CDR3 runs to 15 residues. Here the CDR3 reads CASSLYGQLGYGYTF. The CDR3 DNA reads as TGTGCCAGCAGCTTGTATGGACAGTTAGGCTATGGCTACACCTTC.

CDR3 region: CATSRGQGAGNEQFF. The CDR3 coding sequence is TGTGCCACCAGCAGGGGACAGGGGGCTGGGAATGAGCAGTTCTTC. The chain combines TRBV15 with TRBJ2-1, with 12 positions matching TRBD1. Germline V gene sequence: CDR1 LNHNV, CDR2 YYDKDF (reference sequence). J was trimmed by 7 bases and V by 3 bases; bases with no gene match: 4. The CDR3 consists of 15 residues.

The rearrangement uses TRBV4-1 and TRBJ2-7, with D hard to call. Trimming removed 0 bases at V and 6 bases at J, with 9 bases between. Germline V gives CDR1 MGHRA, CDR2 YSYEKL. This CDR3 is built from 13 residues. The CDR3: CASSQDRGSEQYF. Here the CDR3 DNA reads TGCGCCAGCAGCCAAGATCGCGGATCCGAGCAGTACTTC.

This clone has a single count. The CDR3 bases are TGTGCCAGCAGTTCCCTAGCGGCCCTCACAGATACGCAGTATTTT. This gives the protein CASSSLAALTDTQYF. The chain uses TRBV27 and TRBJ2-3; 7 bases fit TRBD2. The CDR3 is 15 amino acids. Germline V gene lookup returns CDR1 MNHEY and CDR2 SMNVEV (reference sequence). J was trimmed by 2 bases and V by 4 bases; bases with no gene match: 6.

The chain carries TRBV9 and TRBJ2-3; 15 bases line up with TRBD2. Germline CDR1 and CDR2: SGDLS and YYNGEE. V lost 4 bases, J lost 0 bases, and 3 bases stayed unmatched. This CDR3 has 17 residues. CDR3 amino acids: CASSYGLAGGSTDTQYF. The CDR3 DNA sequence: TGTGCCAGCAGCTACGGACTAGCGGGAGGGAGCACAGATACGCAGTATTTT. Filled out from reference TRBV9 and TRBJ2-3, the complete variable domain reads DSGVTQTPKHLITATGQRVTLRCSPRSGDLSVYWYQQSLDQGLQFLIQYYNGEERAKGNILERFSAQQFPDLHSELNLSSLELGDSALYFCASSYGLAGGSTDTQYFGPGTRLTVL.